A selection of T cell receptor beta chains follows, all from one sample in a study of T cells in Graves' hyperthyroidism and ophthalmopathy. MiXCR, run by TCRdb on the multiplex PCR reads, gives a single entry per CDR3 protein. The data show approximately 400,000 distinct CDR3 sequences, with around 20% seen just once and roughly two fifths held by the top ten. Sequencing was carried out using blood. The source is a man between 18 and 35 years old with Graves' ophthalmopathy. The CDR3 runs from the conserved cysteine through the conserved F or W. Fields, in order: D gene, clone size, J gene, V gene, CDR3 DNA, CDR3 protein. D genes are given only for firm matches. The size field is filled for only some rows; it gives once, few, many or a size class.

>-|-|TRBJ2-3|TRBV5-1
TGCGCCAGCAGTTTGATGGGGGATCAGGGAGATACGCAGTATTTT
CASSLMGDQGDTQYF
>-|many|TRBJ1-2|TRBV3-1
TGTGCCAGCAGCCAGAACCAACCTCGGAATGGCTACACCTTC
CASSQNQPRNGYTF
>-|few|TRBJ1-5|TRBV10-3
TGTGCCATCAGTGAGTTCAGGGGCGAATTCAATCAGCCCCAGCATTTT
CAISEFRGEFNQPQHF
>-|-|TRBJ1-2|TRBV12-3/TRBV12-4
TGTGCCAGCAGTTACAATTTCGGGCAGAACTATGGCTACACCTTC
CASSYNFGQNYGYTF
>TRBD1|-|TRBJ1-4|TRBV4-1
TGCGCCAGCAGCCACTACCTAGACAGGGAGGGGAGAAAACTGTTTTTT
CASSHYLDREGRKLFF
>-|many|TRBJ1-1|TRBV27
TGTGCCAGCAGTTTGGGCAGGTCCTCTGAAGCTTTCTTT
CASSLGRSSEAFF
>-|many|TRBJ2-1|TRBV11-3
TGTGCCAGCAGCTTACCGGGACGGTACAATGAGCAGTTCTTC
CASSLPGRYNEQFF
>-|few|TRBJ2-3|TRBV29-1
TGCAGCGTTGCTTCCAAGGCTTCTAGCACAGATACGCAGTATTTT
CSVASKASSTDTQYF
>-|many|TRBJ1-1|TRBV3-1
TGTGCCAGCAGCCAAGATTCGTTGAACACTGAAGCTTTCTTT
CASSQDSLNTEAFF
>TRBD2|many|TRBJ2-5|TRBV12-3/TRBV12-4
TGTGCCAGCAGTCCGCAAGCGGGAGCTTCCCAGACCCAGTACTTC
CASSPQAGASQTQYF
>-|-|TRBJ1-2|TRBV6-2/TRBV6-3
TGTGCCAGCAGCAGAACCCTAGACTATGGCTACACCTTC
CASSRTLDYGYTF
>-|-|TRBJ2-3|TRBV5-1
TGTGCCAGCAGCTTCCTGGACAGCACAGATACGCAGTATTTT
CASSFLDSTDTQYF
>TRBD1|many|TRBJ1-5|TRBV12-3/TRBV12-4
TGTGCCAGCAGTTTACAGGGGGCCCGCAATCAGCCCCAGCATTTT
CASSLQGARNQPQHF
>-|-|TRBJ2-7|TRBV27
TGTGCCAGCACCCCGCCCCCCTACGAGCAGTACTTC
CASTPPPYEQYF
>-|many|TRBJ2-1|TRBV7-3
TGTGCCAGCAGCCGATCGGCAGGAAACAATGAGCAGTTCTTC
CASSRSAGNNEQFF
>TRBD1|-|TRBJ1-2|TRBV14
TGTGCCAGCAGCCAAGGCACAGGGGGCGGCTATGGCTACACCTTC
CASSQGTGGGYGYTF
>-|-|TRBJ1-4|TRBV5-6
TGTGCCAGCAGCTCCCTCTCCTGGCGGCGTGAAAAACTGTTTTTT
CASSSLSWRREKLFF
>-|-|TRBJ1-3|TRBV4-1
TGCGCCAGCAGCCAACCCATAGGGATTGGAAACACCATATATTTT
CASSQPIGIGNTIYF
>-|many|TRBJ2-5|TRBV6-2/TRBV6-3
TGTGCCAGCAGTTACCCCACCTCAACGTACCAAGAGACCCAGTACTTC
CASSYPTSTYQETQYF
>-|many|TRBJ1-1|TRBV4-1
TGCGCCAGCAGCCAGGAAATAAACACTGAAGCTTTCTTT
CASSQEINTEAFF
>TRBD1|-|TRBJ1-6|TRBV7-9
TGTGCCAGCAGCCGAGGACAGGGGAGGAGTTCACCCCTCCACTTT
CASSRGQGRSSPLHF
>TRBD2|many|TRBJ2-3|TRBV5-1
TGCGCCAGCAGCTTGACTAGCGGGGGCACAGATACGCAGTATTTT
CASSLTSGGTDTQYF
>-|many|TRBJ1-2|TRBV3-1
TGTGCCAGCAGCCAAACTCTACAGTTTAACTATGGCTACACCTTC
CASSQTLQFNYGYTF
>-|few|TRBJ2-7|TRBV4-2
TGTGCCAGCAGTATTCAGGGGGAGCAGTACTTC
CASSIQGEQYF
>-|many|TRBJ1-2|TRBV5-6
TGTGCCACCGCCCGAGGACAGCTGTCGGGCTATGGCTACACCTTC
CATARGQLSGYGYTF
>TRBD1|-|TRBJ1-2|TRBV4-1
TGCGCCAGCAGCCAACCGACAGGGCAAAAGCTTAGTGGCTACACCTTC
CASSQPTGQKLSGYTF
>-|-|TRBJ2-1|TRBV3-1
TGTGCCAGCAGCCATCAAATCCGGGACTGGGGCAATGAGCAGTTCTTC
CASSHQIRDWGNEQFF
>-|many|TRBJ1-2|TRBV7-9
TGTGCCAGCAGCTTAGCGAATGGAGGAAATGGCTACACCTTC
CASSLANGGNGYTF
>TRBD1|-|TRBJ2-7|TRBV5-1
TGCGCCAGCAGCTCCTTGGACAGGGGGGACGAGCAGTACTTC
CASSSLDRGDEQYF
>-|-|TRBJ1-1|TRBV10-3
TGTGCCATCAGTCCGGACGGGGGGTTCACTGAAGCTTTCTTT
CAISPDGGFTEAFF
>-|few|TRBJ2-7|TRBV6-2/TRBV6-3
TGTGCCAGTAAGGACGGATACTACGAGCAGTACTTC
CASKDGYYEQYF
>-|many|TRBJ2-3|TRBV20-1
TGCAGTGGCTTGCTCGGCACAGATACGCAGTATTTT
CSGLLGTDTQYF
>TRBD2|many|TRBJ2-5|TRBV7-9
TGTGCCAGCAGTCGGGACTCTAGCGGGGGGCGGGGGGAGACCCAGTACTTC
CASSRDSSGGRGETQYF
>TRBD1|many|TRBJ2-3|TRBV12-3/TRBV12-4
TGTGCCAGCAGTCGCCGACAGGGCAACACAGATACGCAGTATTTT
CASSRRQGNTDTQYF
>-|many|TRBJ1-5|TRBV15
TGTGCCACCAGCAGAGACAAAGGGTACAATCAGCCCCAGCATTTT
CATSRDKGYNQPQHF
>-|many|TRBJ2-1|TRBV27
TGTGCCAGCAGTTTAGGGCCGAGTCCTGAGCAGTTCTTC
CASSLGPSPEQFF
>TRBD1|many|TRBJ2-7|TRBV5-8
TGTGCCAGCAGCTCGAAACTAGGGGGCATCGGTAGGGACGAGCAGTACTTC
CASSSKLGGIGRDEQYF
>-|few|TRBJ1-2|TRBV19
TGTGCCAGTAGTTATGTCTATGGCTACACCTTC
CASSYVYGYTF
>-|few|TRBJ1-4|TRBV12-3/TRBV12-4
TGTGCCAGCAAAGTCAGGGTGGGTAATGAAAAACTGTTTTTT
CASKVRVGNEKLFF
>-|many|TRBJ1-2|TRBV12-3/TRBV12-4
TGTGCCAGCAGTTTGGGTAGGGCTTATGGCTACACCTTC
CASSLGRAYGYTF
>TRBD1|many|TRBJ2-7|TRBV6-5
TGTGCCAGCAGTTACCTCCGGACAGGGATATTTGGAGAGCAGTACTTC
CASSYLRTGIFGEQYF
>TRBD2|-|TRBJ2-3|TRBV2
TGTGCCAGCAGTGAAGCTCGGGACTACACAGATACGCAGTATTTT
CASSEARDYTDTQYF
>-|many|TRBJ1-1|TRBV9
TGTGCCAGCAGCGTAGCCATGAACACTGAAGCTTTCTTT
CASSVAMNTEAFF
>-|many|TRBJ1-2|TRBV2
TGTGCCAGCAAGGGGGAGCGTCAGGGCCATGGCTACACCTTC
CASKGERQGHGYTF
>-|-|TRBJ1-3|TRBV5-1
TGCGCCAGCGCACGCTCGGGGGCTGGAAACACCATATATTTT
CASARSGAGNTIYF